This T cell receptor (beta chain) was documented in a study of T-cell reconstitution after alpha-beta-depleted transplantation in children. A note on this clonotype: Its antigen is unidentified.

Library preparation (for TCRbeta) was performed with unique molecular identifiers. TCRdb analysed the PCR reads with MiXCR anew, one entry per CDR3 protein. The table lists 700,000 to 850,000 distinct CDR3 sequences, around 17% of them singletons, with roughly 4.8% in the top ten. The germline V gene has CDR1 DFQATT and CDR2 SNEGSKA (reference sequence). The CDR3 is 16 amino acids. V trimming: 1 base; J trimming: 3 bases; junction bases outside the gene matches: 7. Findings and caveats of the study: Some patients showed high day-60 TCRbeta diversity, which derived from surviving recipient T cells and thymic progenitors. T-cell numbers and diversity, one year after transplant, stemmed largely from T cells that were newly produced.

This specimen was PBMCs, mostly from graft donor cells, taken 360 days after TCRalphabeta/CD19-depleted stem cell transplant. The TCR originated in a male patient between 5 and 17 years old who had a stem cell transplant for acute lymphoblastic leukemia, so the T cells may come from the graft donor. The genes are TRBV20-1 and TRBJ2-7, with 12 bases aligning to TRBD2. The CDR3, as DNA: TGCAGTGCTAGAGCACCCGGACTAGCGGGACACTACGAGCAGTACTTC. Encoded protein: CSARAPGLAGHYEQYF.